The subject of this entry is one TCR beta chain. The antigen remains unidentified. This CDR3 has 15 residues. Trimming shortened V by 2 bases and J by 3 bases, and 11 bases separated the two germline ends. Germline CDR1 MNHNS, CDR2 SASEGT. Method: immunoSEQ multiplex PCR; TCRdb's copy keeps in-frame clones and lacks some. This sample yields some 640,000 clones, of which 89% are seen a single time; approximately 1.5% belongs to the top ten. Treatment of the sample: around 19 received Ad26.COV2.S at low or high dose, single or two shots; 5 received placebo; per-sample allocation not given. Following the first vaccine or placebo injection, samples were taken on day 63. These data come from a study of Ad26.COV2.S vaccination and SARS-CoV-2 variants. The overall study: It was the COV1001 Ad26.COV2.S trial arm that included the donor.

Overall study findings and caveats: Vaccinated individuals (as opposed to placebo recipients) had higher spike-specific TCR breadth. Breadth, reportedly substantial, characterized the spike-specific CD8+ and CD4+ T cell responses after vaccination. Breadth measured for non-spike TCRs was similar across vaccine and placebo recipients.

V is TRBV6-1 and J is TRBJ1-5; D may be TRBD1 (6 bases). Specimen: peripheral blood, collected in a trial of Ad26.COV2.S vaccine versus placebo. This clonotype was sampled from a person aged 18-65 years who received the Ad26.COV2.S COVID-19 vaccine or a placebo. CDR3 DNA: TGTGCCAGCAGTGAACCTGGACAGCTCAATCAGCCCCAGCATTTT. Protein sequence: CASSEPGQLNQPQHF.